This T cell receptor beta chain was documented in a study of blood T cell repertoires in COVID-19 (TCRdb year 2020). Concerning the study at large: Samples covering the acute and convalescent phases of COVID-19 were provided by collaborators in the United States, Italy and Spain. The material from the prospective study consisted of cDNA or gDNA derived from T cells, B-cell-depleted T cells, or PBMCs. Nearly every sample came with metadata listing a de-identified subject ID, COVID-19 status, age in years and sex. The samples were drawn from the first 160 participants of the ongoing ImmuneRACE study and from 1,200 or so subjects provided by 6 global collaborators. The repertoires were released in a freely available public database intended as a resource for research on the immune response to SARS-CoV-2. HLA class I and class II types, where available, came from metadata supplied by the sample provider rather than from assay-based typing. Subjects who had been exposed to COVID-19, were actively infected with it, or had recovered from it provided the deeply sampled blood TCRbeta repertoires that made up the dataset.

The immunoSEQ Assay, a bias-controlled multiplex PCR, was used to amplify TCRbeta CDR3 regions from genomic DNA. The study's own analysis went as follows. The number of nucleated cells in each sample was estimated from the amplification of reference gene primers within the assay. Sequence reads were collapsed and filtered to measure the absolute abundance of every unique TCRbeta CDR3 rearrangement. For each sample, productive Simpson clonality was calculated by taking the square root of Simpson's diversity index across productive rearrangements. TCRdb mirrors the immuneACCESS table, restricted to in-frame sequences. Some clones are absent from its copies; in checked studies, under half trace to an unresolved V gene, and the reason for the others is unknown. V and J calls and clone size follow that table, whereas D and trimming were derived from the DNA. The sample contains tens of thousands of clones, approximately 80% of them found a single time. The ten largest clones add up to 48% of the sample.

CDR1 LGHNA and CDR2 YNFKEQ are derived from the germline V gene. Taken from cysteine to phenylalanine, the CDR3 has 14 residues. Only the CDR3 portion is preserved as DNA: 42 bases, with reading frame beginning at the first base. V and J are truncated by 1 base and 4 bases respectively, leaving an intervening sequence of 10 bases. Each collaborating institution followed its own protocols to collect whole blood in K2EDTA tubes. For TCRbeta analysis, collaborators shipped samples as frozen whole blood, isolated PBMCs, or DNA extracted from either of those sample types. What the work shows at the level of the full study, not this receptor alone: The amount of clinical and demographic metadata varied by source and participant and was provided uncurated.

Concerning this clone itself: The clone's antigen remains unknown. No quality values exist for individual bases; no much larger clone is one base distant.

The sequence is built from TRBV4-2 and TRBJ1-1; TRBD1 is a weak D gene call, 5 bases matching. The sequenced sample consisted of peripheral blood. The clonotype comes from a man aged 70-80 years with acute or convalescent COVID-19. The nucleotide sequence reads TGTGCCAGCAGCCAAGGGAGGGGCGGCACTGAAGCTTTCTTT. It codes for CASSQGRGGTEAFF.